This T cell receptor beta chain was recovered during a study of vaccination and CD4 T cells after COVID-19. A remark on this clonotype: The antigen is undetermined.

As for treatment: approximately 9-day PBMC culture with coronavirus spike peptide pools or control peptides (ViraFEST assay). Expanded clonotypes were found by TCR sequencing after peptide-pool stimulation (ViraFEST). Recorded positive PCR dates fall between March and December 2020, preceding US Alpha, Beta and Delta variants. V was clipped by 1 base and J by 2 bases, with 11 bases between them. The germline gives CDR1 MNHEY, CDR2 SVGEGT. The CDR3 spans 16 residues. Cultured CD4+ T-cell DNA underwent Oncomine TCR Beta short-read sequencing. Via MiXCR, TCRdb re-called the PCR reads, giving one row per CDR3 protein. The sample holds roughly 20,000 distinct CDR3 sequences, roughly a quarter seen once.

This sequence originates from a human donor with COVID-19. This chain links TRBV6-2 or TRBV6-3 with TRBJ2-2, with D possibly being TRBD2 (6 bases). The sequencing sample was made of cultured CD4+ T cells from blood. The CDR3 loop reads CASSYWGGANTGELFF. As DNA, the CDR3 is TGTGCCAGCAGTTACTGGGGCGGGGCCAACACCGGGGAGCTGTTTTTT.